This section outlines one T cell receptor beta chain sequence together with its context. Its antigen is still unknown. No base quality information exists; no much larger clone differs at one position. The cohort consisted of more than 650 healthy bone marrow donors. All cohort members were sampled while nominally healthy, although unrecorded immune exposures were likely present. The donor tested CMV seropositive and was one of the 289 seropositive cohort members. Every donor gave a peripheral blood sample, and the peripheral blood mononuclear cells from that sample were used for TCR beta sequencing. The Qiagen DNeasy Blood Extraction Kit was used to extract genomic DNA from the blood cell samples. This specimen belongs to a study of cytomegalovirus exposure and HLA in healthy donors (dated 2017 in TCRdb). Some background on the complete study: An earlier analysis of under 600 of the donors reported more than 250 Gb of sequence data and some 100 million unique TCR beta sequences from about 180 million T cells. Of the roughly 390 genotyped donors, over 70% fell in the genetic ancestry cluster associated with self-reported Caucasian donors. Rather than drawing on any new phenotypic data, the later analysis identified candidate immune exposures from TCR beta sequences and the way those sequences occurred across donors. HLA typing included class I and class II loci at four-digit resolution. An earlier analysis of around 540 of the donors applied high-throughput TCR beta sequencing to assess whether each TCR beta V gene segment acted as functional or pseudogenic. Genome-wide SNP genotypes for about 65% of the roughly 670 donors were used in a later genetic analysis, which treated that subset as a discovery cohort. Typing coverage differed by locus: A, B, C, DRB1 and DQB1 were typed in roughly 620-630 donors, DQA1 in about 500, DPA1 in some 610, and DPB1 in roughly 470. An early release covering roughly 580 HLA-typed donors comprised around 300 gigabases of sequencing data and tens of millions of unique TCR sequences. A later analysis re-analyzed previously published TCR beta repertoires from approximately 700 donors and added high-resolution HLA genotyping to study TCR occurrence patterns. High-throughput TCR immunosequencing, statistical association of individual TCRs with disease status, and machine learning were combined to predict cytomegalovirus infection status. In addition to the first cohort of 666 subjects, a separate validation cohort of 130 or so different subjects was used. The study profiled the T cell repertoires of more than 500 subjects by immunosequencing and related them to cytomegalovirus serostatus. All discovery cohort repertoires had been generated using a single sequencing platform. Donor age, sex, ethnicity and CMV serostatus were compiled together with the repertoire data. Because of strong linkage in the cohort, five DR-DQ haplotypes were treated as single units for association and clustering. Among roughly 370 genotyped donors of the cohort, an average of around 240,000 unique TCR beta nucleotide sequences were sequenced per donor, roughly 20% of them non-productive. The study aimed to test whether cataloging public T cell receptors could reveal signatures of past pathogen exposure. Study-wide conclusions, independent of this receptor: CMV serostatus was the only immune exposure information available for the cohort. The authors suggested that the approach could potentially be generalized to other disease states and immunological phenotypes. When HLA alleles, especially DR and DQ, strongly co-occurred, attributing TCR associations to individual alleles was difficult. Specific HLA alleles were associated with about 17,000 TCR beta sequences at a false discovery rate of 0.05 in a later analysis. A later analysis found that most CMV-associated TCR beta chains appeared HLA-restricted, with HLA associations seemingly driven largely by CMV exposure. In a later genetic analysis, fewer N-insertions in productive TCRs were reported among donors in an Asian-associated ancestry cluster than the roughly 640-donor mean. The 87-base-pair reads could not distinguish some IMGT-functional V segments, including TRBV6-2 and TRBV6-3, so those segments were excluded. The study gave a list of around 170 TCR beta chains associated with cytomegalovirus. In a later analysis, HLA-associated TCR beta chains were found to be more clonally expanded and to have lower generation probabilities than equally common non-associated chains. Presence/absence analyses assumed roughly uniform sequencing depth across donors, an assumption that may not hold. According to a later analysis, parvovirus B19, influenza, CMV and Epstein-Barr virus appeared linked to several top co-occurrence clusters. The cohort was sequenced for TCR beta chains only, and without alpha or paired-chain data the features that could be detected were limited. HLA typing was unavailable for some donors at each locus, so association tests used only the typed subset. A few of the identified cytomegalovirus-associated TCR beta chains were confirmed in vitro to be specific for cytomegalovirus antigens. V-gene and J-gene trimming of TCR beta chains was associated with a missense DCLRE1C variant in a later genetic analysis, and the association was replicated in an independent cohort. According to a later analysis, TCR association rates differed among HLA loci, with DRB1 alleles showing the most associated TCRs and HLA-C alleles showing the fewest. The sequencing pipeline was judged likely to have produced a cluster of highly shared sequence variants as a technical artifact. The classifier was reported to diagnose cytomegalovirus status with high specificity and sensitivity in both the original and validation cohorts. In an earlier analysis of over 550 of the donors, most TCR beta V segments were observed in productive rearrangements about 87% or about 30% of the time, broadly matching IMGT annotations. While some public TCRs were present in many individuals, most TCR sequences turned up only very rarely across donors. Because counts were too low, some 16 rarely observed V segments, including chromosome 9 orphons, were excluded from the earlier analysis of 587 of the donors. A further reported finding was that TCR beta sequences accurately predicted the HLA-A and HLA-B alleles for most subjects in the first cohort. Linkage disequilibrium might explain the correlated functional status among segregating V segments, but an unknown experimental factor could not be ruled out.

V loses 3 bases, J loses 4 bases, and the germline ends lie 9 bases apart. The CDR3 measures 13 amino acids from cysteine to phenylalanine. Here the CDR3 DNA is all that survives: 39 bases in frame from base 1. In the germline V gene, CDR1 corresponds to SGHTA and CDR2 to FQGNSA. To prepare the library, the immunoSEQ multiplex PCR assay was applied. The multiplex PCR relied on a mix of 60 forward primers for TCR Vbeta segments and 13 reverse primers for TCR Jbeta segments. The CDR3 region of rearranged TCR beta genes was amplified from genomic DNA by a multiplex PCR assay. On the Illumina HiSeq System, the amplified TCR beta libraries were sequenced as 87-base-pair reads. The authors' pipeline ran thus. In a later analysis, tens of millions of unique TCR beta chains were counted across the 500 to 850 repertoires, and about 9.9 million of these chains were shared by at least two donors. Raw reads were error-corrected and collapsed into unique sequences by a nearest-neighbor algorithm in which closely related sequences were merged to remove PCR and sequencing errors. To assign V, D and J gene segments, CDR3 sequences were aligned to IMGT reference sequences. For a sequence to be retained, a match of at least six nucleotides was required to both a V gene segment and a J gene segment. A rearrangement was called productive if the CDR3 had no stop codons and remained in frame with V and J, and every other rearrangement was called non-productive. CDR3 was defined by IMGT convention, running from the second conserved V-encoded cysteine to the conserved J-encoded phenylalanine. The earlier analysis of about 610 of the donors excluded sequences that lacked an unambiguous match to a single V gene segment. An earlier analysis of 587 of the donors classified V segments as functional when productive rearrangements were above 56.7% and as segregating when the standard deviation between donors was above 5%. To diagnose cytomegalovirus status from the catalog of TCR beta chain sequences, a statistical classification framework was built. V and J gene assignment, in a later analysis, came from comparing TCR nucleotide sequences with IMGT/GENE-DB human TR gene sequences. Using the TCRdist pipeline, a later analysis assigned CDR3 sequences along with most-parsimonious VDJ recombination scenarios. In a later analysis, each TCR beta chain was defined by its CDR3 amino acid sequence together with its V-gene family, and reads lacking a unique V-gene family were excluded. To address suspected cross-contamination and a sequencing artifact, a later analysis removed roughly 580 highly shared, low-generation-probability nucleotide sequences. In a later analysis, a clonal expansion index for each public chain was calculated from normalized within-repertoire ranks of inferred template counts. In a later analysis, generation probabilities were computed with a VDJ recombination model fitted to out-of-frame rearrangements, and the resulting probabilities were checked against IGoR. A later analysis scored TCR-TCR, TCR-HLA and TCR-CMV co-occurrence with hypergeometric tests, applying a repertoire-size bias correction to TCR pairs. To estimate false discovery rates, a later analysis permuted the HLA or CMV assignments 20 times. In a later analysis, co-occurring TCRs were grouped using DBSCAN, with TCRdist sequence similarity added in when clustering inside HLA-allele-positive subsets. For co-occurrence clustering, repertoires with fewer than 30,000 or more than 120,000 public chains were excluded, along with about five repertoires with anomalous nucleotide sharing. TCRdb holds this immuneACCESS table with in-frame rearrangements only. Some clones are missing; in checked studies, unresolved V genes explain under half, and the rest has no known cause. That table gives V, J and clone size, and the DNA gave D and trimming. The table for this sample lists 110,000 to 150,000 clones; approximately 81% of them were counted only once. The top ten clonotypes cover about 4.1% of the sample.

The receptor comes from a woman between 35 and 50 years old in good health and CMV-seropositive. Recombination joined TRBV7-2 with TRBJ1-2; no D gene call is confident. Sequenced: PBMCs. The CDR3 reads CASSLDRGYGYTF. The nucleotide sequence reads TGTGCCAGCAGCTTGGATAGAGGCTATGGCTACACCTTC.